These 14 T cell receptor beta chains originate from one sample sequenced in a study of post-analysis software for immune sequencing data. Notes on the study in general: Patients used about 5 TRBV segments, including TRBV5-6, TRBV5-1 and TRBV20-1, more often than controls.

Antigen specificity for these receptors is unknown. Tagging with unique molecular identifiers was a feature of the TCR beta cDNA libraries. MiXCR, run by TCRdb on the PCR reads, gives a single entry per CDR3 protein. Among 800,000 to 950,000 distinct CDR3 sequences listed, approximately 53% were seen once. Material: blood. These receptors all stem from a girl aged 5 to 17 with multiple sclerosis.

The chain employs TRBV5-1 and TRBJ2-7, with TRBD1 identical over 9 bases. The CDR3 length is 15 residues. V was pared by 2 bases and J by 3 bases, with 6 bases of the junction left unmatched. Looked up from germline, CDR1 is SGHRS and CDR2 is YFSETQ. The CDR3 DNA follows: TGCGCCAGCAGCTTCCAAGGACAGGGGAGCTACGAGCAGTACTTC. Amino acids: CASSFQGQGSYEQYF.

This chain links TRBV6-5 with TRBJ2-6, with D perhaps given as TRBD1 or TRBD2 (5 bases each). This CDR3 is 16 amino acids long. Trimming cost V 6 bases and J 0 bases, with 12 bases left between them. Germline V gene data show CDR1 as MNHEY and CDR2 as SVGAGI. CDR3: CASSLRGHSGANVLTF. Here the CDR3 DNA reads TGTGCCAGCAGCCTCCGGGGCCACTCTGGGGCCAACGTCCTGACTTTC.

This clonotype came up a few times. The chain carries TRBV5-1 and TRBJ2-7, with D perhaps being TRBD1 or TRBD2 (6 bases each). The V gene lost 4 bases and the J gene lost 2 bases, with 16 bases spanning the gap. This CDR3 is built from 15 residues. In germline, CDR1 is SGHRS, CDR2 YFSETQ. CDR3 sequence: CASSRGPYYPYEQYF. CDR3 sequence (DNA): TGCGCCAGCAGCCGGGGGCCGTACTATCCCTACGAGCAGTACTTC.

This clonotype was picked up a small number of times. The genes are TRBV20-1 and TRBJ2-1; 11 nucleotides align to TRBD2. Germline CDR1 DFQATT, CDR2 SNEGSKA (reference sequence). With 3 bases clipped from V and 9 bases from J, the junction kept 10 bases outside the gene matches. This CDR3 has 15 amino acids. CDR3 bases: TGCAGTGCTAGTGGACTAGCGGGCCGGTCGAGTGAGCAGTTCTTC. Protein sequence: CSASGLAGRSSEQFF.

V and J are TRBV11-1 and TRBJ2-2; no reliable D call. Trimming left V 1 base short and J 3 bases short, with 9 bases between. The CDR3 is 15 amino acids. Germline CDR1 SGHAT, CDR2 FQDESV (reference sequence). For the CDR3, the DNA is TGTGCCAGCAGCTTAGAACTCCCGGACACCGGGGAGCTGTTTTTT. This sequence encodes CASSLELPDTGELFF. The whole variable domain, remainder taken from reference TRBV11-1 and TRBJ2-2, is EAEVAQSPRYKITEKSQAVAFWCDPISGHATLYWYRQILGQGPELLVQFQDESVVDDSQLPKDRFSAERLKGVDSTLKIQPAELGDSAMYLCASSLELPDTGELFFGEGSRLTVL.

The chain uses TRBV6-1 and TRBJ2-3, with 14 bases identical to TRBD2. The CDR3 spans 15 residues. Trimming took 7 bases from V and 4 from J; bases not matched to a gene: 4. Germline V CDR1 and CDR2: MNHNS, SASEGT. The CDR3 DNA follows: TGTGCCAGCATGGGACTAGCGGGAGTATCAGATACGCAGTATTTT. Its translation is CASMGLAGVSDTQYF.

The chain couples TRBV3-1 to TRBJ2-7, with TRBD1 identical over 9 bases. Germline CDR1 is LGHDT and CDR2 is YNNKEL (reference sequence). The CDR3 totals 17 residues. The junction had 8 bases not matched to a gene; V was cut back by 0 bases and J by 2 bases. CDR3 loop: CASSQDGGQGRTYEQYF. CDR3 nucleotide sequence: TGTGCCAGCAGCCAAGATGGGGGACAGGGAAGAACCTACGAGCAGTACTTC.

This clonotype was counted a few times. Here the CDR3 DNA reads TGCAGCGTTCGCCGGGACAGAAAAGAGACCCAGTACTTC. Translating it yields CSVRRDRKETQYF. This chain joins TRBV29-1 and TRBJ2-5; 7 bases align to TRBD1. Germline-derived CDR1 and CDR2 are SQVTM and ANQGSEA. Trimming took 5 bases from V and 3 from J; bases not matched to a gene: 6. This CDR3 region has 13 residues.

The rearrangement joins TRBV25-1 to TRBJ1-5; 7 nucleotides align to TRBD1. Germline V gene lookup returns CDR1 MGHDK and CDR2 SYGVNS. The CDR3 is 15 amino acids. J was trimmed by 1 base and V by 2 bases; bases with no gene match: 2. CDR3 DNA: TGTGCCAGCAGTGAACAGGGACAGAGCAATCAGCCCCAGCATTTT. This codes for CASSEQGQSNQPQHF.

This clonotype was detected only a few times. V gene TRBV20-1 combines with J gene TRBJ2-1; D is perhaps TRBD1 (6 bases). Germline CDR1 is DFQATT and CDR2 is SNEGSKA (reference sequence). V was trimmed by 0 bases and J by 4 bases, leaving 10 bases between them. The CDR3 sequence is 14 residues long. The CDR3 loop reads CSARDRGQYNEQFF. CDR3 DNA sequence: TGCAGTGCTAGAGACCGGGGACAATACAATGAGCAGTTCTTC.

At least ten counts were recorded for this clonotype. This chain links TRBV7-9 with TRBJ2-7; D gene uncertain. The ends were cut back, 4 bases at V and 2 bases at J, with 6 bases in the middle. Germline lookup yields CDR1 SEHNR and CDR2 FQNEAQ (reference sequence). The CDR3 covers 12 residues. CDR3 in DNA: TGTGCCAGCAGCTCGGCGACCTACGAGCAGTACTTC. Amino acids: CASSSATYEQYF.

This chain uses TRBV5-1 with TRBJ2-5, with D perhaps TRBD1 (5 bases). The J call may be faulty, since TRBJ2-7 better matches the DNA end. The CDR3 is made up of 13 amino acids. Per germline, CDR1 SGHRS and CDR2 YFSETQ. In DNA form, the CDR3 reads TGCGCCAGCAGAGGCAGGGCCCAAGACGAGCAGTACTTC. Its translation: CASRGRAQDEQYF.

This clonotype was detected only a few times. The rearrangement joins TRBV18 to TRBJ1-1; tentative D call: TRBD1 (6 bases). Trimming left V 3 bases short and J 1 base short, with 12 bases between. The length of the CDR3 is 15 residues. Germline CDR1 and CDR2: KGHSH and LQKENI. CDR3 DNA sequence: TGTGCCAGCTCACCCCCTGGACAGAAGAACACTGAAGCTTTCTTT. Amino acids: CASSPPGQKNTEAFF.

V gene TRBV20-1 combines with J gene TRBJ1-6, with 7 bases identical to TRBD1. This CDR3 spans 15 amino acids. V shed 6 bases and J 0 bases; nucleotides not matched to a gene: 5. Looked up from germline, CDR1 is DFQATT and CDR2 is SNEGSKA (reference sequence). In DNA, the CDR3 is TGCAGTGCCCCAGGGGGGAGCTCCTATAATTCACCCCTCCACTTT. Protein product: CSAPGGSSYNSPLHF.